The present TCR beta chain was sequenced within a study of cytomegalovirus exposure and HLA in healthy donors. Study-level results: CMV serostatus stood as the only immune exposure information on hand.

About this clone: Antigen: not known.

A multiplex PCR was run with 60 Vbeta primers and 13 Jbeta primers. Profiling relied on immunoSEQ multiplex PCR, and the TCRdb table lists in-frame clones only, not all of them. The sample includes 160,000 or so clones, 82% seen only once; the top ten take around 7%. The V gene's germline CDR1 is MNHEY and CDR2 SVGAGI. This CDR3 spans 15 amino acids. V trimming: 6 bases; J trimming: 10 bases; junction bases outside the gene matches: 10. Sequencing was done on a sample of PBMCs. The rearrangement uses TRBV6-5 and TRBJ2-1; 12 nucleotides line up with TRBD2. The sequence derives from a woman between 50 and 59 years old in good health and CMV-seropositive. CDR3 sequence reads: CASSLTGLAGFEQFF. CDR3 nucleotides: TGTGCCAGCAGCCTGACAGGACTAGCGGGGTTCGAGCAGTTCTTC.